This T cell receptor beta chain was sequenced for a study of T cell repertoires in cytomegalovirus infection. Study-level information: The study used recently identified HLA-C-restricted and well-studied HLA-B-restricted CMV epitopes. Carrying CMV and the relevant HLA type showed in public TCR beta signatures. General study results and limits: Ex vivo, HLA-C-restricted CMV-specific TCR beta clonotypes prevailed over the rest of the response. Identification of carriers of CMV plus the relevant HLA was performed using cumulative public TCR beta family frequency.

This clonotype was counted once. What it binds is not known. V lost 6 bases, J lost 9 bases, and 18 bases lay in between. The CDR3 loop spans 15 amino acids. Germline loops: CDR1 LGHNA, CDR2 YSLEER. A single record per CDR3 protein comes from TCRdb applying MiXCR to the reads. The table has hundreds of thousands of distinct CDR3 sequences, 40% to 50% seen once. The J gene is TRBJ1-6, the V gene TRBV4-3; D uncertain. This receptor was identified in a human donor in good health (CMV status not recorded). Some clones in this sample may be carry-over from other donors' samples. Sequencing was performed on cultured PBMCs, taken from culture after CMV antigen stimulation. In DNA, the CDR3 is TGCGCCAGCAGAAAAGGACCCGACCGAAGTTCACCCCTCCACTTT. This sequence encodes CASRKGPDRSSPLHF.